This entry lists 18 T cell receptor beta chains sequenced from one sample in a study of cytomegalovirus exposure and HLA in healthy donors (dated by TCRdb to 2016 to 2017). Library creation used the immunoSEQ multiplex PCR assay. For the multiplex PCR, a mixture combining 60 forward primers for TCR Vbeta segments and 13 reverse primers for TCR Jbeta segments was used. TCRdb holds this immuneACCESS table with in-frame rearrangements only. Some clones are missing; in checked studies, unresolved V genes explain under half, and the rest has no known cause. Across this sample there are more than 100,000 clones, with about 85% seen only once. The ten largest make up about 0.25% of the sample. The source material was PBMCs. All receptors derive from a man aged 45 to 65 in good health and CMV-seronegative.

This clone was recorded only once. J is TRBJ2-3 and V is TRBV4-1; 10 positions agree with TRBD1. Trimming removed 4 bases from V and 2 bases from J; junction bases left unmatched: 6. This CDR3 has 16 residues. Per the germline V gene, CDR1 is MGHRA and CDR2 is YSYEKL. The CDR3 DNA sequence: TGCGCCAGCAGCCGCCGGGACAGGGGCCCCACAGATACGCAGTATTTT. Translated: CASSRRDRGPTDTQYF.

The chain is built from TRBV2 and TRBJ1-2, with 7 nucleotides matching TRBD1. The CDR3 is 13 amino acids. Germline V lookup: CDR1 SNHLY, CDR2 FYNNEI. The trim removed 8 bases at V and 4 bases at J, leaving 7 bases unmatched. The CDR3 sequence: CASGQANFYGYTF. CDR3 nucleotide sequence: TGTGCCAGCGGACAGGCAAACTTCTATGGCTACACCTTC. The whole variable domain, filled in from reference TRBV2 and TRBJ1-2, reads EPEVTQTPSHQVTQMGQEVILRCVPISNHLYFYWYRQILGQKVEFLVSFYNNEISEKSEIFDDQFSVERPDGSNFTLKIRSTKLEDSAMYFCASGQANFYGYTFGSGTRLTVV.

The rearrangement links TRBV9 to TRBJ1-5; D remains unclear. Germline V CDR1 and CDR2: SGDLS, YYNGEE. The CDR3 has 18 amino acids. V lost 7 bases and J 1 base, leaving 24 bases between the germline ends. Here the CDR3 reads CASERRTTQKLSNQPQHF. CDR3 DNA: TGTGCCAGCGAACGACGGACTACTCAGAAATTGAGCAATCAGCCCCAGCATTTT.

This chain joins TRBV7-2 and TRBJ2-5, with D possibly TRBD1 on 6 matching bases. The CDR3 is 13 residues long. Germline V gives CDR1 SGHTA, CDR2 FQGNSA. V lost 4 bases and J 5 bases, leaving 11 bases between the germline ends. The CDR3 DNA sequence: TGTGCCAGCAGCTCCAGGGGCGGGGAGACCCAGTACTTC. Residues: CASSSRGGETQYF.

The rearrangement joins TRBV10-3 to TRBJ1-1, with 8 nucleotides matching TRBD1. V gave up 6 bases and J gave up 1 base; unmatched junction bases: 4. This CDR3 region has 14 residues. Per the germline V gene, CDR1 is ENHRY and CDR2 is SYGVKD. The CDR3 spells CAIRETGANTEAFF. The CDR3, as DNA: TGTGCCATCAGGGAGACAGGGGCGAACACTGAAGCTTTCTTT.

The rearrangement links TRBV5-6 to TRBJ2-5; the match to TRBD1 covers 9 bases. V shed 6 bases, J shed 5 bases, and the junction held 11 bases outside the gene matches. This CDR3 comprises 15 residues. The germline V gene has CDR1 SGHDT and CDR2 YYEEEE. In nucleotides, the CDR3 is TGTGCCAGCAATACCCGGGACAGGGTAATGGAGACCCAGTACTTC. It is translated as CASNTRDRVMETQYF.

This sequence joins TRBV27 and TRBJ2-5, with a weak D call TRBD2 (6 bases). The ends were cut back, 3 bases at V and 5 bases at J, with 10 bases in the middle. The V gene's germline CDR1 is MNHEY and CDR2 SMNVEV (reference sequence). The CDR3 spans 13 residues. CDR3 loop: CASSLEGRETQYF. The DNA for the CDR3 is TGTGCCAGCAGTTTGGAGGGGCGTGAGACCCAGTACTTC.

A single count supports this clone. The V call is TRBV15, the J call TRBJ1-2, with 10 bases identical to TRBD1. CDR3 length equals 16 residues. The germline V gene has CDR1 LNHNV and CDR2 YYDKDF (reference sequence). With 3 bases clipped from V and 6 bases from J, the junction kept 10 bases outside the gene matches. DNA for the CDR3: TGTGCCACCAGCAGCGACGGACAGGGGGTGAATAATGGCTACACCTTC. It yields the protein CATSSDGQGVNNGYTF. The whole variable domain, filled in from reference TRBV15 and TRBJ1-2, reads DAMVIQNPRYQVTQFGKPVTLSCSQTLNHNVMYWYQQKSSQAPKLLFHYYDKDFNNEADTPDNFQSRRPNTSFCFLDIRSPGLGDTAMYLCATSSDGQGVNNGYTFGSGTRLTVV.

This chain joins TRBV27 and TRBJ1-4; TRBD1 aligns across 8 bases. Germline V lookup: CDR1 MNHEY, CDR2 SMNVEV (reference sequence). The CDR3 totals 17 residues. The V segment lost 4 bases and the J segment 7 bases; nucleotides outside the gene matches: 14. CDR3 nucleotide sequence: TGTGCCAGCAGTTCCTTACCATGGACAGGGTTCGCTGAAAAACTGTTTTTT. It codes for CASSSLPWTGFAEKLFF.

The chain uses TRBV10-3 and TRBJ1-3, with TRBD1 matching over 8 bases. This CDR3 spans 11 amino acids. Germline V lookup: CDR1 ENHRY, CDR2 SYGVKD. The CDR3: CAGQGANTIYF. The CDR3 DNA reads as TGTGCGGGTCAGGGGGCAAACACCATATATTTT.

This clone was picked up a small number of times. The J gene is TRBJ1-1, the V gene TRBV25-1; D unclear. Germline V CDR1 and CDR2: MGHDK, SYGVNS. The CDR3 is made up of 13 amino acids. Trimming removed 8 bases at V and 1 base at J, with 11 bases between. Here the CDR3 reads CASQSVGNTEAFF. For the CDR3, the DNA is TGTGCCAGCCAGAGCGTGGGGAACACTGAAGCTTTCTTT.

The rearrangement links TRBV13 to TRBJ2-5, with D possibly matching TRBD1 (6 bases). Germline V gene data show CDR1 as PRHDT and CDR2 as FYEKMQ (reference sequence). CDR3 length: 19 amino acids. The ends were cut back, 2 bases at V and 2 bases at J, with 24 bases in the middle. CDR3 sequence: CASSLTGWEFLDSQETQYF. The CDR3 DNA reads as TGTGCCAGCAGCTTAACGGGTTGGGAGTTTTTGGACAGTCAAGAGACCCAGTACTTC.

This clone was counted between two and nine times. The genes are TRBV28 and TRBJ1-2; a weak D match, TRBD1 (5 bases). The ends were cut back, 3 bases at V and 9 bases at J, with 14 bases in the middle. Germline V gives CDR1 MDHEN, CDR2 SYDVKM. The CDR3 is made up of 13 amino acids. The CDR3 bases are TGTGCCAGCAGTTTGATGGGGGGGAGTCGCTACACCTTC. Translation gives CASSLMGGSRYTF.

This chain joins TRBV27 and TRBJ2-7; a possible D gene is TRBD1 (6 bases). The CDR3 loop spans 16 amino acids. V lost 1 base and J 2 bases, leaving 15 bases between the germline ends. Germline CDR1 MNHEY, CDR2 SMNVEV (reference sequence). CDR3 region: CASSLWGPTTTYEQYF. CDR3 sequence (DNA): TGTGCCAGCAGTTTATGGGGGCCAACGACGACCTACGAGCAGTACTTC.

The rearrangement joins TRBV7-2 to TRBJ2-2; 9 bases fit TRBD1. The CDR3 has 16 amino acids. Germline V gene sequence: CDR1 SGHTA, CDR2 FQGNSA. J gave up 2 bases and V 5 bases, and 6 bases lay outside the gene matches. The CDR3 nucleotides read TGTGCCAGCAGCAAACCGACAGGGGGTAACACCGGGGAGCTGTTTTTT. Translation gives CASSKPTGGNTGELFF.

This clone has a handful of counts. This rearrangement joins TRBV6-5 to TRBJ2-5, with D possibly matching TRBD1 (5 bases). Trimming removed 3 bases at V and 4 bases at J, with 12 bases between. Germline V gene sequence: CDR1 MNHEY, CDR2 SVGAGI. The CDR3 contains 14 residues. The CDR3 DNA follows: TGTGCCAGCAGTTATCAGGGATCGGGAGAGACCCAGTACTTC. Its protein product is CASSYQGSGETQYF.

This sequence joins TRBV27 and TRBJ1-2; 7 bases line up with TRBD1. V lost 5 bases and J lost 4; bases outside the gene matches: 4. The CDR3 is made up of 13 amino acids. The germline gives CDR1 MNHEY, CDR2 SMNVEV (reference sequence). The CDR3 loop is CASSADRAYGYTF. The CDR3 bases are TGTGCCAGCAGTGCCGACAGGGCCTATGGCTACACCTTC.

Only one count was recorded for this clone. V usage is TRBV2 and J usage is TRBJ1-5; D is uncertain. The germline V gene has CDR1 SNHLY and CDR2 FYNNEI. This CDR3 is built from 11 residues. The ends were cut back, 6 bases at V and 12 bases at J, with 12 bases in the middle. DNA for the CDR3: TGTGCCAGCAGGCAATCCACGGTCCAGCATTTT. Translated: CASRQSTVQHF.